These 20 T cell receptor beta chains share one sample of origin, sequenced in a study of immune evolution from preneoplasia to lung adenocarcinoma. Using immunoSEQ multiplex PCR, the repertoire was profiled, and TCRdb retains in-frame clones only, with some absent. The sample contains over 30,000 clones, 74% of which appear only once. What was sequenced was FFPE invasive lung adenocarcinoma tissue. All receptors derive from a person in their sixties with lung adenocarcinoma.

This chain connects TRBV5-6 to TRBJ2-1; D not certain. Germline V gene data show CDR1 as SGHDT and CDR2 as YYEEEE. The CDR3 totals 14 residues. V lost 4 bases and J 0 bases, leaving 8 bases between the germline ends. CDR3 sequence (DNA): TGTGCCAGCAGCACCGGGCTCTCCTACAATGAGCAGTTCTTC. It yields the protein CASSTGLSYNEQFF.

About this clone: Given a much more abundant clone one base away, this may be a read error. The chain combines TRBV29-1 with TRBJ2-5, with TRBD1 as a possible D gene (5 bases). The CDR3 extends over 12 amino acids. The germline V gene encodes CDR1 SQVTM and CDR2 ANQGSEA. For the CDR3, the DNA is TGCAGCGCTGACAGTTCCAGAGAGATCCAGTACTTC. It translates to CSADSSREIQYF.

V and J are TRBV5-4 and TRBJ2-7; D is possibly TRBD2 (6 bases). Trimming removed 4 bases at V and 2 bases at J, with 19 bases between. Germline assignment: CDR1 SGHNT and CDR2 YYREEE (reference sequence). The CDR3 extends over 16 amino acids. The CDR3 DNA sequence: TGTGCCAGCAGCCAGGCGGCGGGGTTCGGGACCTACGAGCAGTACTTC. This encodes CASSQAAGFGTYEQYF.

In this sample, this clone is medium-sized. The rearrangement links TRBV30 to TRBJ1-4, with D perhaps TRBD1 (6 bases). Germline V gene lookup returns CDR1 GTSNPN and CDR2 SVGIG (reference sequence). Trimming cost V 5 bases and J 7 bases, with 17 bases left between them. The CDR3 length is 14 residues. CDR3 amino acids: CAWSNRDGSEKLFF. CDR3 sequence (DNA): TGTGCCTGGTCAAACAGGGACGGTAGTGAAAAACTGTTTTTT.

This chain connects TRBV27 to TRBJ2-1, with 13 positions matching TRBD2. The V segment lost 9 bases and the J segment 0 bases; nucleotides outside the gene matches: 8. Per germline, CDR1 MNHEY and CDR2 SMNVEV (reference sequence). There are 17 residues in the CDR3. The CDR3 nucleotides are TGTGCCAGAAGGAGGACTAGCGGGAGTCCCTCCTACAATGAGCAGTTCTTC. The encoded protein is CARRRTSGSPSYNEQFF.

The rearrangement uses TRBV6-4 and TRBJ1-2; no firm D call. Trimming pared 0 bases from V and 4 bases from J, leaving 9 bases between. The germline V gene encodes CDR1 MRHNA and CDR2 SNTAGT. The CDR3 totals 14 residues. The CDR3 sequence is CASSDSSEGYGYTF. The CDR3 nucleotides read TGTGCCAGCAGTGACTCGTCAGAAGGCTATGGCTACACCTTC.

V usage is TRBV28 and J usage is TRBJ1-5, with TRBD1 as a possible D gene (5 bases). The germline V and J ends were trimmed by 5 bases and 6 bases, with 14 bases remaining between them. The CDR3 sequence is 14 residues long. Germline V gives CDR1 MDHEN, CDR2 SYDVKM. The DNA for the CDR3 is TGTGCCAGCAGTCACGACGGGGGGGGTCAGCCCCAGCATTTT. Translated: CASSHDGGGQPQHF.

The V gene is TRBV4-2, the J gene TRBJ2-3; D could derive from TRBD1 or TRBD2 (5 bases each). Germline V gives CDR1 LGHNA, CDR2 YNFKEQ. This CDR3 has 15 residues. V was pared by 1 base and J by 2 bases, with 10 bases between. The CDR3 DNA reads TGTGCCAGCAGCCAAGGGGACCTCAACACAGATACGCAGTATTTT. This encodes CASSQGDLNTDTQYF.

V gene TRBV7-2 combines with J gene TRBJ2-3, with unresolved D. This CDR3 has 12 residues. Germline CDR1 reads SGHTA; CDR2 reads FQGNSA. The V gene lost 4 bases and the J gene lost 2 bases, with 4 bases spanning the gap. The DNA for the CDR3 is TGTGCCAGCAGCTCAAACACAGATACGCAGTATTTT. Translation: CASSSNTDTQYF.

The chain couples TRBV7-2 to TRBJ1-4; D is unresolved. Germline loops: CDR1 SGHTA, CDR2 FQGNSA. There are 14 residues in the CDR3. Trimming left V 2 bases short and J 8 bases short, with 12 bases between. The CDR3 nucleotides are TGTGCCAGCAGCTTATTCGGGGTGGAAGAAAAACTGTTTTTT. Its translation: CASSLFGVEEKLFF. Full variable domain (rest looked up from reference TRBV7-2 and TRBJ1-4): GAGVSQSPSNKVTEKGKDVELRCDPISGHTALYWYRQSLGQGLEFLIYFQGNSAPDKSGLPSDRFSAERTGGSVSTLTIQRTQQEDSAVYLCASSLFGVEEKLFFGSGTQLSVL.

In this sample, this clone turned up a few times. The CDR3 sequence: CATSRENPQGKGYTF. In DNA form, the CDR3 reads TGTGCCACCAGCAGAGAAAACCCTCAGGGGAAGGGCTACACCTTC. This chain joins TRBV15 and TRBJ1-2; maybe TRBD1 (6 bases). There are 15 residues in the CDR3. Germline V lookup: CDR1 LNHNV, CDR2 YYDKDF (reference sequence). V gave up 0 bases and J gave up 8 bases, with 16 bases separating them.

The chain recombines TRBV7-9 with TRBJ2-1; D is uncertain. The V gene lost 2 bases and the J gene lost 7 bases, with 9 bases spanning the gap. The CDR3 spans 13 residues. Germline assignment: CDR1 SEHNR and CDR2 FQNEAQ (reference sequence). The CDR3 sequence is CASSLNPQNEQFF. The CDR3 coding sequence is TGTGCCAGCAGCTTAAATCCCCAGAATGAGCAGTTCTTC.

The CDR3 loop reads CASRPGLANNEQFF. The DNA for the CDR3 is TGCGCCAGCAGGCCGGGACTGGCAAACAATGAGCAGTTCTTC. This chain connects TRBV10-1 to TRBJ2-1; maybe TRBD2 (6 bases). The CDR3 is made up of 14 amino acids. Per the germline V gene, CDR1 is WNHNN and CDR2 is SYGVQD (reference sequence). Trimming shortened V by 6 bases and J by 5 bases, and 14 bases separated the two germline ends.

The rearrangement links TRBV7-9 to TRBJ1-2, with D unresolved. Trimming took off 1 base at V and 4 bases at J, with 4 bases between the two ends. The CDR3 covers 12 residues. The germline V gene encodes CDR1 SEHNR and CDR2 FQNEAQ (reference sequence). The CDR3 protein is CASSLVRYGYTF. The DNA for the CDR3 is TGTGCCAGCAGCTTAGTGCGCTATGGCTACACCTTC.

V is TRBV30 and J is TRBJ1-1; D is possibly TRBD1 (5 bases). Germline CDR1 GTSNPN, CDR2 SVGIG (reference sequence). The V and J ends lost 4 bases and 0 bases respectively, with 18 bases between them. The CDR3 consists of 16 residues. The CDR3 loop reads CAWNPGNRGMNTEAFF. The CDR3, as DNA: TGTGCCTGGAACCCTGGAAATCGGGGGATGAACACTGAAGCTTTCTTT.

CDR3 residues: CASSMGQGIYQPQHF. In nucleotides, the CDR3 is TGTGCCAGCAGCATGGGACAGGGTATCTATCAGCCCCAGCATTTT. This chain joins TRBV11-2 and TRBJ1-5, with 9 bases lining up with TRBD1. J was trimmed by 5 bases and V by 5 bases; bases with no gene match: 7. The germline V gene has CDR1 SGHAT and CDR2 FQNNGV. This CDR3 comprises 15 residues.

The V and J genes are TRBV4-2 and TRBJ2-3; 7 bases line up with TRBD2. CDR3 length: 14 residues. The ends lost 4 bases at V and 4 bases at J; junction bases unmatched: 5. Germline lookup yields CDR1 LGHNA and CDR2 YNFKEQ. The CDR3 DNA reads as TGTGCCAGCAGCCCTAGCGGCGGTTCAGATACGCAGTATTTT. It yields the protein CASSPSGGSDTQYF.

The CDR3 here is CASSIGLASDEQFF. CDR3 DNA sequence: TGTGCCAGTAGTATAGGACTAGCTAGCGATGAGCAGTTCTTC. V is TRBV19 and J is TRBJ2-1, with TRBD2 identical over 7 bases. Germline V CDR1 and CDR2: LNHDA, SQIVND (reference sequence). V lost 1 base to trimming and J lost 8 bases; unmatched junction nucleotides: 5. This CDR3 comprises 14 residues. The whole variable domain, filled in from reference TRBV19 and TRBJ2-1, reads DGGITQSPKYLFRKEGQNVTLSCEQNLNHDAMYWYRQDPGQGLRLIYYSQIVNDFQKGDIAEGYSVSREKKESFPLTVTSAQKNPTAFYLCASSIGLASDEQFFGPGTRLTVL.

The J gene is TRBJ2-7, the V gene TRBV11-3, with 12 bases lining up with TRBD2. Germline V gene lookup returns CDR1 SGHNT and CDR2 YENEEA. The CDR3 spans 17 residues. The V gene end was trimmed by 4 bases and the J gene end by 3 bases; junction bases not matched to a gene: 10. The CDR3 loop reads CASSSLVGLAGNYEQYF. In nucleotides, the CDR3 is TGTGCCAGCAGCTCCTTGGTCGGACTAGCGGGGAACTACGAGCAGTACTTC.

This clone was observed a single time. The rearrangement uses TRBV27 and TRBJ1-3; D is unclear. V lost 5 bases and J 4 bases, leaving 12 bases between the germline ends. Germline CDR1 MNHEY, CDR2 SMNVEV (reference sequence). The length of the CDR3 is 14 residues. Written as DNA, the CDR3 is TGTGCCAGCAGTCCGACGCCGTCGGGAAACACCATATATTTT. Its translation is CASSPTPSGNTIYF.